This T cell receptor beta chain was sequenced for a study of beta chain features in type 1 diabetes. TCRB transcripts that were expressed got sequenced, as all of the isolated RNA had been reverse transcribed. This table comes from immunoSEQ multiplex PCR, and its TCRdb copy is limited to in-frame clones, with some not included. Among some 60,000 clones, roughly three fifths were seen once, and the ten largest hold roughly 2.4%. Each sorted fraction was over 95% pure. The germline gives CDR1 MNHNS, CDR2 SASEGT. Germline trimming cut 3 bases from V and 6 bases from J; bases unmatched to any gene: 10. The CDR3 extends over 15 amino acids.

The source is a woman between 18 and 30 years old in good health. J is TRBJ2-7 and V is TRBV6-1, with TRBD1 identical over 8 bases. Sequenced sample: Tregs from blood. CDR3 protein: CASSDLGQGQREQYF. The CDR3 region has the DNA TGTGCCAGCAGTGACCTCGGACAGGGTCAACGCGAGCAGTACTTC.